Described below is a single T cell receptor (beta chain) sequence and its context. The data originate from a study of PD-1 and CTLA-4 blockade in melanoma. Profiling relied on immunoSEQ multiplex PCR, and the TCRdb table lists in-frame clones only, not all of them. The sample lists some 21,000 clones, 70% to 90% occurring once. The CDR3 runs 13 residues. Germline CDR1 reads GTSNPN; CDR2 reads SVGIG (reference sequence). The V gene lost 0 bases and the J gene lost 4 bases, with 9 bases spanning the gap. This TCR was sampled from a human donor with melanoma. The chain combines TRBV30 with TRBJ1-1; TRBD1 might be the D (5 bases). Sequencing used CD8+ T cells from peripheral blood, obtained before anti-PD-1 treatment. CDR3 in DNA: TGTGCCTGGAGTGTACACGGGGGCACTGAAGCTTTCTTT. Encoded protein: CAWSVHGGTEAFF.